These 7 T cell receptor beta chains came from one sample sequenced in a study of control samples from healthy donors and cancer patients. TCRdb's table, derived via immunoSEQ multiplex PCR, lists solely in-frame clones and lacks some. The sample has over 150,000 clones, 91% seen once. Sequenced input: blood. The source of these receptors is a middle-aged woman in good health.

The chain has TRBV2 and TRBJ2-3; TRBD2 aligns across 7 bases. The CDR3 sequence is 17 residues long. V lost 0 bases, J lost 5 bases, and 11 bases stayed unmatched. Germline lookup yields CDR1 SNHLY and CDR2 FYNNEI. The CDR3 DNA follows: TGTGCCAGCAGTGAAGCACTGGCGGGGGAGTTTGGAGATACGCAGTATTTT. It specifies CASSEALAGEFGDTQYF.

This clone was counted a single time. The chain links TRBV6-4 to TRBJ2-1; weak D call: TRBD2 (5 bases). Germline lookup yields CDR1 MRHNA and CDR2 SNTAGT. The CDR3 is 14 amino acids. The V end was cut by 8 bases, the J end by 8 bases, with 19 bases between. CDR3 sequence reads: CASGREIGGHEQFF. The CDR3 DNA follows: TGTGCCAGCGGCCGAGAGATCGGAGGACATGAGCAGTTCTTC.

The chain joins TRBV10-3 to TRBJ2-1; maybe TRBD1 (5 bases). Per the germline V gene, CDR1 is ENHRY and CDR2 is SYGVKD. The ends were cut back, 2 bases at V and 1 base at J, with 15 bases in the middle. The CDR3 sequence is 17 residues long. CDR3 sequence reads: CAISEPEGHPSYNEQFF. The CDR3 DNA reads TGTGCCATCAGTGAGCCCGAAGGACATCCGTCCTACAATGAGCAGTTCTTC.

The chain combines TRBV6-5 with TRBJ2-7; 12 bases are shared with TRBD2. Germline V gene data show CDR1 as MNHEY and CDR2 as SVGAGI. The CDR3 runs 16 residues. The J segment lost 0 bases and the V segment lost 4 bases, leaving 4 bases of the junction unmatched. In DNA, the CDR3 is TGTGCCAGCAGTTCCACTAGCGGGGGGATCTCCTACGAGCAGTACTTC. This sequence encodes CASSSTSGGISYEQYF.

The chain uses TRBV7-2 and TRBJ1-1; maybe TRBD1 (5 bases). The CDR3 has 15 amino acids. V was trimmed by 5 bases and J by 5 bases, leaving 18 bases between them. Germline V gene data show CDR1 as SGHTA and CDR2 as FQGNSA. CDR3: CASSPMQGRGTEAFF. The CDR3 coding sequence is TGTGCCAGCAGCCCGATGCAGGGCAGAGGGACTGAAGCTTTCTTT.

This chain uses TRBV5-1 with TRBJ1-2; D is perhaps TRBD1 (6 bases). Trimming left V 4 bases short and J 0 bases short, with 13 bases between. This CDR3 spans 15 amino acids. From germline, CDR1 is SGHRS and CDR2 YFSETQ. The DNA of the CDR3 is TGCGCCAGCAGCCAGACAGGAACAACTAACTATGGCTACACCTTC. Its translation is CASSQTGTTNYGYTF.

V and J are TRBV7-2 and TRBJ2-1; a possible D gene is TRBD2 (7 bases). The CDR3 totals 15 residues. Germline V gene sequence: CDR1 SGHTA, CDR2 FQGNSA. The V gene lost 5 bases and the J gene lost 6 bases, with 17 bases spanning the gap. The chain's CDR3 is CASSPSLGGANEQFF. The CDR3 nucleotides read TGTGCCAGCAGCCCCTCCTTGGGGGGGGCCAATGAGCAGTTCTTC.